These T cell receptor beta chains were read from a single sample in a study of shared clonotypes between healthy human individuals. This table comes from immunoSEQ multiplex PCR, and its TCRdb copy is limited to in-frame clones, with some not included. The table records about 2.3 million clones, under 95% of them present only once. What was sequenced was naive CD4+ T cells from PBMCs. The receptors derive from a man between 18 and 35 years old in good health. Some clones in this sample may be carry-over from other donors' samples. Both conserved end residues are part of each CDR3. D genes are given only for firm matches. The listing skips clone size in some rows; elsewhere it reads once, few, many or a size class.

d_gene	v_gene	abundance	j_gene	CDR3aa	CDR3nt
.	TRBV5-4	.	TRBJ2-5	CASSTQGRGETQYF	TGTGCCAGCAGTACACAGGGACGGGGGGAGACCCAGTACTTC
.	TRBV13	.	TRBJ1-1	CASSTHTNTEAFF	TGTGCCAGCAGCACACACACGAACACTGAAGCTTTCTTT
.	TRBV30	.	TRBJ1-2	CAWSDMTNYGYTF	TGTGCCTGGAGTGACATGACTAACTATGGCTACACCTTC
.	TRBV9	.	TRBJ1-1	CASSGGHAMNTEAFF	TGTGCCAGCAGCGGCGGACATGCCATGAACACTGAAGCTTTCTTT
.	TRBV6-5	.	TRBJ2-7	CASSRWGASYEQYF	TGTGCCAGCAGTCGCTGGGGGGCCTCCTACGAGCAGTACTTC
TRBD2	TRBV7-3	.	TRBJ2-5	CASSKGSGLARQETQYF	TGTGCCAGCAGTAAAGGGTCCGGACTAGCGCGGCAAGAGACCCAGTACTTC
TRBD1	TRBV4-2	.	TRBJ1-2	CASSFGPGQGGYGYTF	TGTGCCAGCAGTTTCGGGCCGGGACAGGGAGGCTATGGCTACACCTTC
TRBD2	TRBV6-5	.	TRBJ2-7	CASSYGVLAGVYEQYF	TGTGCCAGCAGTTACGGGGTACTGGCGGGAGTCTACGAGCAGTACTTC
TRBD1	TRBV28	few	TRBJ1-2	CASTPGQLYGYTF	TGTGCCAGCACCCCGGGACAGCTCTATGGCTACACCTTC
.	TRBV5-5	.	TRBJ1-4	CASSLAGTREKLFF	TGTGCCAGCAGCTTGGCTGGGACACGTGAAAAACTGTTTTTT
TRBD2	TRBV10-3	.	TRBJ2-3	CAISESVLAGETDTQYF	TGTGCCATCAGTGAGAGCGTACTAGCGGGAGAAACAGATACGCAGTATTTT
.	TRBV6-5	.	TRBJ1-2	CASSYRSFYGYTF	TGTGCCAGCAGTTACAGGAGTTTCTATGGCTACACCTTC
.	TRBV6-1	.	TRBJ1-5	CASSEVWGFNSNQPQHF	TGTGCCAGCAGTGAAGTTTGGGGATTCAATAGCAATCAGCCCCAGCATTTT
TRBD1	TRBV6-6	.	TRBJ2-7	CASTPYGTGPYEQYF	TGTGCCAGCACCCCCTATGGGACAGGACCCTACGAGCAGTACTTC
.	TRBV13	.	TRBJ2-7	CASSLLGLYEQYF	TGTGCCAGCAGCTTACTCGGGTTGTACGAGCAGTACTTC
.	TRBV6-6	.	TRBJ2-5	CASSLDGEETQYF	TGTGCCAGCAGTTTGGATGGGGAAGAGACCCAGTACTTC
TRBD2	TRBV10-3	.	TRBJ2-1	CAAALAGGYNEQFF	TGTGCCGCAGCCCTAGCGGGAGGTTACAATGAGCAGTTCTTC
.	TRBV5-1	.	TRBJ2-3	CASSLEGRAGGDTQYF	TGCGCCAGCAGCTTGGAGGGCAGGGCCGGCGGAGATACGCAGTATTTT
.	TRBV6-5	.	TRBJ1-1	CASSYLTRPEAFF	TGTGCCAGCAGTTACCTCACTAGGCCTGAAGCTTTCTTT
TRBD1	TRBV19	.	TRBJ2-1	CASKHGTGGSNEQFF	TGTGCCAGTAAACACGGGACAGGAGGGAGTAATGAGCAGTTCTTC
.	TRBV28	.	TRBJ2-6	CASSLRSGANVLTF	TGTGCCAGCAGTTTAAGGTCTGGGGCCAACGTCCTGACTTTC
.	TRBV4-2	.	TRBJ2-7	CASSQGGTSYEQYF	TGTGCCAGCAGCCAAGGCGGAACCTCCTACGAGCAGTACTTC
.	TRBV28	.	TRBJ2-7	CASSFQGLAIDEQYF	TGTGCCAGCAGTTTTCAGGGCCTAGCGATCGACGAGCAGTACTTC
.	TRBV5-1	once	TRBJ1-3	CASSLGDGVSTIYF	TGCGCCAGCAGCTTGGGGGACGGAGTATCCACCATATATTTT
.	TRBV5-1	.	TRBJ2-1	CASTRDPNKKFF	TGCGCCAGCACCCGGGACCCCAATAAAAAGTTCTTC
.	TRBV6-5	.	TRBJ1-1	CASSYFRGSRAFF	TGTGCCAGCAGTTATTTCCGGGGATCGCGAGCTTTCTTT
.	TRBV5-5	.	TRBJ1-4	CASSLGGVNEKLFF	TGTGCCAGCAGCTTGGGAGGGGTTAATGAAAAACTGTTTTTT
TRBD2	TRBV9	.	TRBJ2-7	CASSREGYEQYF	TGTGCCAGCAGCCGGGAGGGTTACGAGCAGTACTTC
.	TRBV2	.	TRBJ1-5	CASRFGGASNQPQHF	TGTGCCAGCAGGTTTGGTGGAGCCAGCAATCAGCCCCAGCATTTT
.	TRBV28	.	TRBJ2-3	CASSLPSRVTDTQYF	TGTGCCAGCAGTTTACCCAGCCGCGTCACAGATACGCAGTATTTT
TRBD2	TRBV7-2	.	TRBJ2-7	CASSLAGTSGLAEQYF	TGTGCCAGCAGCTTAGCCGGGACTAGCGGGCTCGCCGAGCAGTACTTC
TRBD2	TRBV30	.	TRBJ2-1	CAWESWGGIWNEQFF	TGTGCCTGGGAATCCTGGGGGGGAATATGGAATGAGCAGTTCTTC
TRBD2	TRBV5-1	.	TRBJ2-1	CASSSSGGKVNEQFF	TGCGCCAGCAGCTCTAGCGGGGGGAAAGTCAATGAGCAGTTCTTC
.	TRBV5-1	once	TRBJ1-2	CASSLDNQGYGYTF	TGCGCCAGCAGTTTAGACAACCAGGGCTATGGCTACACCTTC
.	TRBV7-9	.	TRBJ2-1	CASSFGPNSADNEQFF	TGTGCCAGCAGCTTTGGACCGAACTCTGCGGACAATGAGCAGTTCTTC
.	TRBV6-1	.	TRBJ2-7	CASSVPDSSYEQYF	TGTGCCAGCAGTGTCCCCGACTCTTCCTACGAGCAGTACTTC
.	TRBV15	.	TRBJ1-5	CATSIGISNQPQHF	TGTGCCACCAGCATCGGGATTAGCAATCAGCCCCAGCATTTT
TRBD1	TRBV25-1	.	TRBJ2-1	CASSEWAGGSYNEQFF	TGTGCCAGCAGTGAATGGGCAGGGGGCTCCTACAATGAGCAGTTCTTC
TRBD1	TRBV30	.	TRBJ2-1	CAWIRTGTSSYNEQFF	TGTGCCTGGATTCGGACAGGGACGAGCTCCTACAATGAGCAGTTCTTC
TRBD2	TRBV27	.	TRBJ2-3	CASQTSGRHTQYF	TGTGCCAGCCAGACTAGCGGGAGACATACGCAGTATTTT
.	TRBV6-1	.	TRBJ2-1	CASQRSGAVDNEQFF	TGTGCCAGCCAACGATCCGGAGCAGTAGACAATGAGCAGTTCTTC
.	TRBV27	.	TRBJ2-7	CASSLTPSNLDGSYEQYF	TGTGCCAGCAGTTTAACCCCCTCCAACTTAGACGGGTCCTACGAGCAGTACTTC
.	TRBV28	.	TRBJ2-1	CIASTPYNEQFF	TGTATAGCGTCTACGCCCTACAATGAGCAGTTCTTC
TRBD2	TRBV25-1	.	TRBJ2-1	CASSASGSSYNEQFF	TGTGCCAGCAGTGCTAGCGGTAGCTCCTACAATGAGCAGTTCTTC
TRBD2	TRBV11-1	once	TRBJ2-7	CASSLGGSRLAAYEQYF	TGTGCCAGCAGCTTAGGGGGGTCGAGACTAGCGGCTTACGAGCAGTACTTC
.	TRBV28	.	TRBJ1-1	CASSMGPVSAFF	TGTGCCAGCAGTATGGGACCGGTATCGGCTTTCTTT
TRBD2	TRBV19	.	TRBJ2-2	CASRGLAGFVSGELFF	TGTGCCAGTAGGGGACTAGCGGGATTCGTTTCCGGGGAGCTGTTTTTT
.	TRBV2	once	TRBJ2-3	CASSSELGTDTQYF	TGTGCCAGCTCGAGCGAGCTGGGGACAGATACGCAGTATTTT
.	TRBV27	.	TRBJ2-3	CASRVIGGERFSDTQYF	TGTGCCAGCAGGGTAATAGGTGGCGAGAGGTTCTCAGATACGCAGTATTTT
TRBD1	TRBV5-1	.	TRBJ1-4	CASRTTGTGEKLFF	TGCGCCAGCAGGACCACAGGGACAGGGGAAAAACTGTTTTTT
.	TRBV7-8	.	TRBJ2-1	CASSPQYNEQFF	TGTGCCAGCAGCCCACAATACAATGAGCAGTTCTTC